The 2 T cell receptor beta chains below come from one sample, sequenced in a study of blood T cell repertoires in COVID-19 (TCRdb year 2020). The method was the immunoSEQ multiplex PCR assay. The table was pulled from immuneACCESS by TCRdb, which kept in-frame rearrangements only. Such tables lose some clones; where checked, under half of the loss comes from unresolved V genes, and the rest has no known cause. In this sample the table shows under 50,000 clones, roughly 91% of which occur a single time. Together, the top ten hold 8% to 10% of the sample. The sequencing input was peripheral blood. All receptors derive from a man aged 45 to 65 with active COVID-19.

The chain is built from TRBV7-9 and TRBJ2-2, with D tentatively TRBD2 (5 bases). Germline CDR1 and CDR2: SEHNR and FQNEAQ (reference sequence). The CDR3 loop spans 16 amino acids. V lost 5 bases, J lost 2 bases, and 15 bases lay in between. The CDR3 DNA follows: TGTGCCAGCAGCCCTGGAGCGGCCCCTAACACCGGGGAGCTGTTTTTT. The encoded protein is CASSPGAAPNTGELFF. The whole variable domain, filled in from reference TRBV7-9 and TRBJ2-2, reads DTGVSQNPRHKITKRGQNVTFRCDPISEHNRLYWYRQTLGQGPEFLTYFQNEAQLEKSRLLSDRFSAERPKGSFSTLEIQRTEQGDSAMYLCASSPGAAPNTGELFFGEGSRLTVL.

The rearrangement links TRBV9 to TRBJ2-3, with 10 bases that match TRBD2. CDR1 and CDR2 (germline): SGDLS, YYNGEE. Trimming took 4 bases from V and 1 from J; bases not matched to a gene: 6. The CDR3 has 16 residues. In DNA, the CDR3 is TGTGCCAGCAGCCCCAGCGGGAGGGCCGGCACAGATACGCAGTATTTT. Its protein product is CASSPSGRAGTDTQYF.